Sequencing of this T cell receptor beta chain was carried out in a study of blood T cell repertoires in COVID-19 (dated by TCRdb to the early 2020s). With regard to the full study: Collaborator samples came from the United States, Italy and Spain and covered acute and convalescent phases of COVID-19. The prospective study material was composed of cDNA or gDNA derived from T cells, B-cell-depleted T cells, or PBMCs. HLA class I and class II types, where available, came from metadata supplied by the sample provider rather than from assay-based typing. The dataset comprised deeply sampled blood TCRbeta repertoires from subjects exposed to, actively infected with, or recovered from COVID-19. The repertoires were made available in a free public database intended to serve as a resource for research on the immune response to SARS-CoV-2. Samples were obtained from the ongoing ImmuneRACE study (first 160 participants) and from over 1,000 subjects provided by 6 global collaborators. The sample metadata nearly always contained a de-identified subject ID, COVID-19 status, age in years and sex. Results the study describes overall, beyond this receptor: How much clinical and demographic metadata was included differed by source and by participant, and the metadata was provided uncurated.

Collaborating institutions collected whole blood in K2EDTA tubes following their own protocols. For TCRbeta analysis, collaborator samples were shipped as frozen whole blood, as isolated PBMCs, or as DNA extracted from either sample type. Details on this clone: What antigen it recognizes has not been identified. It has no much larger one-base neighbor in the sample; base qualities were not kept.

The immunoSEQ Assay, a bias-controlled multiplex PCR, was used to amplify TCRbeta CDR3 regions from genomic DNA. Under the source paper's analysis protocol: Within the assay, amplification of reference gene primers was used to estimate how many nucleated cells each sample contained. To quantify the absolute abundance of each unique TCRbeta CDR3 rearrangement, sequence reads were collapsed and filtered. For each sample, productive Simpson clonality was calculated as the square root of Simpson's diversity index over productive rearrangements. Held by TCRdb, this immuneACCESS table contains in-frame sequences only and omits some clones. Under half of the omission traces to an unresolved V gene where checked; the cause of the rest is unknown. V and J calls and clone size come straight from that table; D and trimming were deduced from the DNA. The sample records about 100,000 clones, around four fifths of which are singletons. The leading ten clones occupy roughly 29% of the sample.

This clonotype was sampled from a man between 65 and 85 years old with active or convalescent COVID-19. The sequenced sample was peripheral blood.

The nucleotide sequence is TGTGCCAGCCTTGGAGCCGCGAACACCGGGGAGCTGTTTTTT. This encodes CASLGAANTGELFF. The chain is encoded by TRBV5-5 joined to TRBJ2-2; the D gene cannot be named for sure. Measured from the cysteine to the phenylalanine, the CDR3 is 14 residues long. The sequence is cut down to CDR3 DNA, 42 bases in frame from base 1. As encoded in the germline V gene (reference sequence), CDR1 is SGHKS while CDR2 is YYEKEE. The germline ends are 10 bases apart after V is trimmed by 7 bases and J by 0 bases.